What follows is one T cell receptor (beta chain) and its context. Sequencing used immunoSEQ multiplex PCR; TCRdb keeps in-frame clones, though not all of them. The table includes around 400,000 clones, 70% to 90% detected once. The sample comes from a study of blood T cell repertoires in COVID-19. This clonotype was sampled from a woman aged 55-75 years with COVID-19, enrolled during active disease. Sample: peripheral blood.

The CDR3 DNA is TGTGCCAGCAGCGTAGATGGGGCTGACCGAAACACCATATATTTT. It yields the protein CASSVDGADRNTIYF. V is TRBV9 and J is TRBJ1-3; D possibly corresponds to TRBD1 (5 bases). Trimming removed 0 bases from V and 5 bases from J, with 12 bases in between. CDR3 length equals 15 residues. The germline V gene has CDR1 SGDLS and CDR2 YYNGEE.